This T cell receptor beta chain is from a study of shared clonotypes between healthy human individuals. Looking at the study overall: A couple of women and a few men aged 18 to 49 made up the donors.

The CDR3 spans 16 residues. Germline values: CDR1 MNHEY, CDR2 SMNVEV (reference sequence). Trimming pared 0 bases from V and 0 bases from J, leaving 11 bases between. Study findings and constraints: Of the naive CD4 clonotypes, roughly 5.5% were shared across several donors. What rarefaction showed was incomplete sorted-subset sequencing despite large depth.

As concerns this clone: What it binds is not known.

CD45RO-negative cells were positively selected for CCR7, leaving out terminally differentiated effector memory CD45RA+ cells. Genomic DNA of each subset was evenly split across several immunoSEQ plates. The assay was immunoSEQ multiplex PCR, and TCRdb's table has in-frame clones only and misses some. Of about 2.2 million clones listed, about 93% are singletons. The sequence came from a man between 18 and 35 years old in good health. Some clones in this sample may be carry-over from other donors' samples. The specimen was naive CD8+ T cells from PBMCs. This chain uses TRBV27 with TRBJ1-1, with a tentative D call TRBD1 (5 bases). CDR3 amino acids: CASSLSIGAMNTEAFF. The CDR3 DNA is TGTGCCAGCAGTTTATCGATCGGGGCCATGAACACTGAAGCTTTCTTT.